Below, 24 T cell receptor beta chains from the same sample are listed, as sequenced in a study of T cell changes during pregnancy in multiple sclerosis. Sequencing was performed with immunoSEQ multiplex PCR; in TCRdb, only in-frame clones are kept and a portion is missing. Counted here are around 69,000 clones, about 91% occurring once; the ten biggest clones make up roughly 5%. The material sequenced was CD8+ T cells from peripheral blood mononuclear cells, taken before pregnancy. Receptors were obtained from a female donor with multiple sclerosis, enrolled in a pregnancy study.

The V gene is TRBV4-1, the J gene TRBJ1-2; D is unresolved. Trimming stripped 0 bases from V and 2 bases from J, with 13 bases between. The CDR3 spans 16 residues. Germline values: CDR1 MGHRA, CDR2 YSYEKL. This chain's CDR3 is CASSQEVPLQNYGYTF. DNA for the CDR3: TGCGCCAGCAGCCAAGAAGTTCCCCTACAGAACTATGGCTACACCTTC.

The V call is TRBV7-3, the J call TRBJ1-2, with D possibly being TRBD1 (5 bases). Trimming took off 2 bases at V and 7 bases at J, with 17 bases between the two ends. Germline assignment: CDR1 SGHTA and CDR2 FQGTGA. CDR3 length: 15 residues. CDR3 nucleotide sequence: TGTGCCAGCAGCTTAGGAGGGGCCGGGGCGGGTGGCTACACCTTC. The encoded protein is CASSLGGAGAGGYTF.

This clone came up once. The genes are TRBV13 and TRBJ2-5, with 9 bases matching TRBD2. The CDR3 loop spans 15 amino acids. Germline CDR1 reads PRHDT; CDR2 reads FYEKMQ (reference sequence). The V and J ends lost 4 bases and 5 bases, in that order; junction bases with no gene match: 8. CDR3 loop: CASSSGTSIWETQYF. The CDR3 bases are TGTGCCAGCAGCTCCGGGACTAGCATCTGGGAGACCCAGTACTTC. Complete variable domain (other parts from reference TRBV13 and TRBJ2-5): AAGVIQSPRHLIKEKRETATLKCYPIPRHDTVYWYQQGPGQDPQFLISFYEKMQSDKGSIPDRFSAQQFSDYHSELNMSSLELGDSALYFCASSSGTSIWETQYFGPGTRLLVL.

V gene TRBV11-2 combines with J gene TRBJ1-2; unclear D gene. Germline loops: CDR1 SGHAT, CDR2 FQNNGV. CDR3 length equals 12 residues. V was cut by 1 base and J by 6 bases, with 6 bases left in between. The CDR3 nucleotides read TGTGCCAGCAGCTTAGGAGGGAATGGCTACACCTTC. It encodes CASSLGGNGYTF. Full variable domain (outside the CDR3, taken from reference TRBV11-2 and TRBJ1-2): EAGVAQSPRYKIIEKRQSVAFWCNPISGHATLYWYQQILGQGPKLLIQFQNNGVVDDSQLPKDRFSAERLKGVDSTLKIQPAKLEDSAVYLCASSLGGNGYTFGSGTRLTVV.

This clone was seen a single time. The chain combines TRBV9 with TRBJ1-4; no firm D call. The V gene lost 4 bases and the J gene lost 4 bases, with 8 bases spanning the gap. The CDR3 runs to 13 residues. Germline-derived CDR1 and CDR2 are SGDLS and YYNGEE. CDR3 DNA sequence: TGTGCCAGCAGCCCCCACAGTAATGAAAAACTGTTTTTT. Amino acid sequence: CASSPHSNEKLFF.

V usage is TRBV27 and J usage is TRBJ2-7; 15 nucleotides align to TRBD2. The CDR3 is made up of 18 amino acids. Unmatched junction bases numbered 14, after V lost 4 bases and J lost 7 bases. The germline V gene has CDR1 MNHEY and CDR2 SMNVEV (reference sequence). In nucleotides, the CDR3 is TGTGCCAGCAGTTCCGGACTAGCGGGGGGGAAACCCTCAGGGGAGCAGTACTTC. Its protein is CASSSGLAGGKPSGEQYF.

This CDR3 is CASSLGTGTTNEKLFF. As DNA, the CDR3 is TGCGCCAGCAGCCTCGGGACAGGTACAACTAATGAAAAACTGTTTTTT. The rearrangement uses TRBV4-1 and TRBJ1-4; 8 bases line up with TRBD1. V was clipped by 4 bases and J by 0 bases; unmatched bases: 4. The CDR3 contains 16 residues. Germline CDR1 is MGHRA and CDR2 is YSYEKL.

The CDR3 sequence is CASSTSTYEQYF. The CDR3 nucleotides read TGTGCCAGCAGTACTAGTACCTACGAGCAGTACTTC. The V call is TRBV6-1, the J call TRBJ2-7; D may be TRBD2 (5 bases). Trimming left V 5 bases short and J 2 bases short, with 7 bases between. The CDR3 totals 12 residues. Germline V CDR1 and CDR2: MNHNS, SASEGT.

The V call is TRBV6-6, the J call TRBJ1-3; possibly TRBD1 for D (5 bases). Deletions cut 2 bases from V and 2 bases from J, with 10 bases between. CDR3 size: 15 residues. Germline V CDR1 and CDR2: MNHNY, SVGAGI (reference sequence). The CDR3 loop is CASSYNGGTGNTIYF. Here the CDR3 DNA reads TGTGCCAGCAGTTACAACGGGGGGACTGGAAACACCATATATTTT.

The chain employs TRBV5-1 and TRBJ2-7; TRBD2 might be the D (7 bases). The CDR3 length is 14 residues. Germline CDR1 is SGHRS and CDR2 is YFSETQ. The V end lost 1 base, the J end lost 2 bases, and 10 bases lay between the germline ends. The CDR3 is CASSLRGAPYEQYF. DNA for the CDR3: TGCGCCAGCAGCTTGCGGGGGGCGCCCTACGAGCAGTACTTC.

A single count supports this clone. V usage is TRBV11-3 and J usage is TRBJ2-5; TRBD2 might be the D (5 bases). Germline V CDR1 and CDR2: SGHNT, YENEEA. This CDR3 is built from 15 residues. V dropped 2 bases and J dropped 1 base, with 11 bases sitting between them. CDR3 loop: CASSLTRTFQETQYF. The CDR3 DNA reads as TGTGCCAGCAGCTTAACTCGGACTTTCCAAGAGACCCAGTACTTC.

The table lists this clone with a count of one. CDR3 in amino acids: CASSSTGTETQYF. The CDR3 DNA reads TGTGCCAGTAGTTCGACAGGGACCGAGACCCAGTACTTC. This sequence joins TRBV19 and TRBJ2-5; TRBD1 matches 7 bases. Germline V gene lookup returns CDR1 LNHDA and CDR2 SQIVND (reference sequence). This CDR3 region has 13 residues. Trimming cost V 5 bases and J 5 bases; bases outside gene matches: 5.

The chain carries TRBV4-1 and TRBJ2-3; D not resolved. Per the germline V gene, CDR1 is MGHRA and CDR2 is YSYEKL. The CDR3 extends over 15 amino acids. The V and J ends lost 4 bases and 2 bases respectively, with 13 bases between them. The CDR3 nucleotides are TGCGCCAGCAGCCTAGACGGCGGATCCACAGATACGCAGTATTTT. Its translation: CASSLDGGSTDTQYF.

The DNA for the CDR3 is TGTGCCAGCAGCCCCGCCGAGGGGGCCTATGGCTACACCTTC. Its protein is CASSPAEGAYGYTF. This chain links TRBV7-2 with TRBJ1-2, with 7 bases aligning to TRBD1. Trimming at V came to 5 bases and at J to 4 bases, leaving 7 bases not matched to a gene. The germline gives CDR1 SGHTA, CDR2 FQGNSA. The CDR3 consists of 14 residues.

The CDR3: CASSPQKSQPQHF. In nucleotides, the CDR3 is TGCGCCAGCAGTCCACAGAAAAGCCAGCCCCAGCATTTT. The gene calls are TRBV23-1 and TRBJ1-5; no firm D call. TRBV23-1 is known as an ORF, though its function is uncertain. This CDR3 spans 13 amino acids. V was cut by 4 bases and J by 7 bases, with 11 bases left in between.

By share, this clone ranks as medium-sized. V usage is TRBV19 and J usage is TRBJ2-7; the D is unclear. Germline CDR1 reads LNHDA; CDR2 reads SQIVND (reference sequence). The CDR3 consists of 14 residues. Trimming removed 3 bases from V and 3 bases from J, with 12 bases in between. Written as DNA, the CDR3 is TGTGCCAGTAGTATTGGGCAGACCCACTACGAGCAGTACTTC. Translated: CASSIGQTHYEQYF. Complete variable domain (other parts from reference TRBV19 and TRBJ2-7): DGGITQSPKYLFRKEGQNVTLSCEQNLNHDAMYWYRQDPGQGLRLIYYSQIVNDFQKGDIAEGYSVSREKKESFPLTVTSAQKNPTAFYLCASSIGQTHYEQYFGPGTRLTVT.

CDR3 amino acids: CASSLGRGNQHF. The CDR3 nucleotides read TGTGCCAGCAGCTTAGGCCGGGGGAATCAGCATTTT. This sequence joins TRBV13 and TRBJ1-5; D is possibly TRBD1 (5 bases). Germline CDR1 PRHDT, CDR2 FYEKMQ (reference sequence). This CDR3 is 12 amino acids long. Trimming took off 0 bases at V and 13 bases at J, with 10 bases between the two ends.

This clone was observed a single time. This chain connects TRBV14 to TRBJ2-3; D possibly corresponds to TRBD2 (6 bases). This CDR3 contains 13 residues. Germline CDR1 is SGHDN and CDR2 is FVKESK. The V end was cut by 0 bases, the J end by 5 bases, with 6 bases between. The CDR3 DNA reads TGTGCCAGCAGCCAAGAGGGGGGAGATACGCAGTATTTT. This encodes CASSQEGGDTQYF.

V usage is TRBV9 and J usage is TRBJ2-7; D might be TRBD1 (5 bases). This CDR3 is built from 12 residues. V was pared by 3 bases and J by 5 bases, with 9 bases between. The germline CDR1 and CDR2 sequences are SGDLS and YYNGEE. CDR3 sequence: CASSARGHEQYF. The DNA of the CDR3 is TGTGCCAGCAGCGCTAGGGGTCACGAGCAGTACTTC.

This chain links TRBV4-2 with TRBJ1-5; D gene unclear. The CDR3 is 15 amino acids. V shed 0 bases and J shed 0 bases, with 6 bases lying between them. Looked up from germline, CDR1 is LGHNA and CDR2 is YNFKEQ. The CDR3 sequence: CASSQEQLSNQPQHF. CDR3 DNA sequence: TGTGCCAGCAGCCAAGAACAGCTTAGCAATCAGCCCCAGCATTTT.

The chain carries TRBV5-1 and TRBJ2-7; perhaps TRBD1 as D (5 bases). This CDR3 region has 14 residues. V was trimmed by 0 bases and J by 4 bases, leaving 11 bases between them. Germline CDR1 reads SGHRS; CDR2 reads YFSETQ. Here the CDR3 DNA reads TGCGCCAGCAGCTTGGGACAGAAAAATTACGAGCAGTACTTC. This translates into CASSLGQKNYEQYF. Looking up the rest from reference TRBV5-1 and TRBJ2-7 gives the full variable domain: KAGVTQTPRYLIKTRGQQVTLSCSPISGHRSVSWYQQTPGQGLQFLFEYFSETQRNKGNFPGRFSGRQFSNSRSEMNVSTLELGDSALYLCASSLGQKNYEQYFGPGTRLTVT.

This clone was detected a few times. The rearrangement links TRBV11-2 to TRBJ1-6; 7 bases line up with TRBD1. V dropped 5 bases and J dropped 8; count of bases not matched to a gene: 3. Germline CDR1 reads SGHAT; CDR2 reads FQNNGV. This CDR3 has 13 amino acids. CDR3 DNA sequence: TGTGCCAGCAGCCGGGACAGCGATTCACCCCTCCACTTT. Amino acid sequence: CASSRDSDSPLHF. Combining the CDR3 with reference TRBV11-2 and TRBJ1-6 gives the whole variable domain EAGVAQSPRYKIIEKRQSVAFWCNPISGHATLYWYQQILGQGPKLLIQFQNNGVVDDSQLPKDRFSAERLKGVDSTLKIQPAKLEDSAVYLCASSRDSDSPLHFGNGTRLTVT.

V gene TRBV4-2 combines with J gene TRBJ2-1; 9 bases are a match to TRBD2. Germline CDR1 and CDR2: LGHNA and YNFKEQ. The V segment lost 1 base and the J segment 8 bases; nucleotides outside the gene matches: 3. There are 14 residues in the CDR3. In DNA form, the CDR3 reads TGTGCCAGCAGCCAAGTTGCTAGCGGGGATGAGCAGTTCTTC. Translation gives CASSQVASGDEQFF.

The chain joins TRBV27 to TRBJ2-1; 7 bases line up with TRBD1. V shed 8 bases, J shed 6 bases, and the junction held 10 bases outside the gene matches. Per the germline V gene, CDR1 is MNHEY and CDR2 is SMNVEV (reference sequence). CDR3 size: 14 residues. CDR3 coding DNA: TGTGCCAGCGGGCAAGGGACAGTGTTCAATGAGCAGTTCTTC. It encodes CASGQGTVFNEQFF.